This is a list of T cell receptor beta chains from one sample in a study of blood T cell repertoires in COVID-19. Profiling relied on immunoSEQ multiplex PCR, and the TCRdb table lists in-frame clones only, not all of them. The sample lists 240,000 or so clones, about three quarters occurring once. The sequencing sample was made of peripheral blood. These receptors were taken from a woman of 80 years or more with acute or convalescent COVID-19. The CDR3 runs from the conserved cysteine through the conserved F or W. D genes are given only for firm matches. The size of a clone is reported for some rows only, either as once, few or many, or as a class for expanded clones.

cdr3_nt cdr3_aa v_call clone_size j_call d_call
TGTGCCAGCAGTTTAAAACAGGGTGGCACTGAAGCTTTCTTT CASSLKQGGTEAFF TRBV27 many TRBJ1-1 NA
TGTGCCAGTAGGAGTGACAGGATAGGTGGAAACACCATATATTTT CASRSDRIGGNTIYF TRBV19 NA TRBJ1-3 NA
TGTGCCAGTAGTATAGTAGGAGGGAGGGGGAGCAATCAGCCCCAGCATTTT CASSIVGGRGSNQPQHF TRBV19 NA TRBJ1-5 NA
TGTGCCAGCAGCTGGAGTCCGGGACAGGGGAGGGATGAGCAGTTCTTC CASSWSPGQGRDEQFF TRBV5-8 NA TRBJ2-1 TRBD1
TGTGCCAGCAGCTTGGGACAGGGCGTTTCACCCCTCCACTTT CASSLGQGVSPLHF TRBV7-9 NA TRBJ1-6 TRBD1
TGTGCCAGCAGCAAAGCCGAGGAGCTAAGGGATACGCAGTATTTT CASSKAEELRDTQYF TRBV21-1 NA TRBJ2-3 NA
TGTGCCAGCAGCTTTGGGACAGGGTTCTACGAGCAGTACTTC CASSFGTGFYEQYF TRBV7-2 NA TRBJ2-7 TRBD1
TGTGCCAGCAGCTTAGCCAGACAGCCGGGGACCCAGTACTTC CASSLARQPGTQYF TRBV7-6 few TRBJ2-5 NA
TGTGCCAGCAGCCCCAGGACAGGGGCTGGAAACACCATATATTTT CASSPRTGAGNTIYF TRBV7-9 NA TRBJ1-3 TRBD1
TGCGCCAGCAGTGAGTCCCCGGACATATTCGGAACCAGGGGTTACTTC CASSESPDIFGTRGYF TRBV10-2 once TRBJ2-5 NA
TGTGCCAGCTCACCACAGAGGTCGGGGGGGGACAATGAGCAGTTCTTC CASSPQRSGGDNEQFF TRBV18 NA TRBJ2-1 TRBD2
TGTGCCACCAGCAGAGGGGCTAGCGGGGAAGAGACCCAGTACTTC CATSRGASGEETQYF TRBV15 NA TRBJ2-5 TRBD2
TGCGCCAGCAGCTTAGCAGGGGGCGCGGGCAATCAGCCCCAGCATTTT CASSLAGGAGNQPQHF TRBV5-1 many TRBJ1-5 TRBD1
TGTGCCACCAGCAAAGACTTGTATACGCAGTATTTT CATSKDLYTQYF TRBV15 NA TRBJ2-3 NA
TGTGCCAGCAGCCCGGGAAGTACTACAGATACGCAGTATTTT CASSPGSTTDTQYF TRBV11-3 NA TRBJ2-3 NA
TGCGCCAGCAGCAGAAATCCAGATTACTCTGGAAACACCATATATTTT CASSRNPDYSGNTIYF TRBV5-1 NA TRBJ1-3 NA
TGCGCCAGCAGCTCCGGGACAGGTATTTACAATGAGCAGTTCTTC CASSSGTGIYNEQFF TRBV5-1 few TRBJ2-1 TRBD1